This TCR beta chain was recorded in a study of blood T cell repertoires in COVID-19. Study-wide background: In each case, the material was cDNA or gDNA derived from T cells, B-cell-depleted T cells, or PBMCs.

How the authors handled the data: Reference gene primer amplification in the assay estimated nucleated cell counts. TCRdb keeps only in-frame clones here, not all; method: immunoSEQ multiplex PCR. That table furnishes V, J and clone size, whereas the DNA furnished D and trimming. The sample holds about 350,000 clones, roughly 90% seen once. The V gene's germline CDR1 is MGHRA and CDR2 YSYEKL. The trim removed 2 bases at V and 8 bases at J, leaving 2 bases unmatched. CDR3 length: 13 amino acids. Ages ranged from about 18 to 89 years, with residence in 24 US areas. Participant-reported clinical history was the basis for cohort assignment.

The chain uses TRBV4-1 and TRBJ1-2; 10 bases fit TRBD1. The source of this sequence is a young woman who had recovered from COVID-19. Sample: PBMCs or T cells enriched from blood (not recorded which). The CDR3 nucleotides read TGCGCCAGCAGCCAACTGACAGGGGGCGGCTACACCTTC. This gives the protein CASSQLTGGGYTF.